This T cell receptor (beta chain) was identified during a study of vaccination effects on CD4 cells after COVID-19. The germline V and J ends were trimmed by 1 base and 7 bases, with 19 bases remaining between them. The length of the CDR3 is 17 residues. The germline V gene encodes CDR1 LGHDT and CDR2 YNNKEL (reference sequence). Worth noting for this clone: Its cognate antigen is unknown.

Antigen-specific CD4+ T cells were expanded (with viral peptide pools) by the ViraFEST assay ahead of sequencing. Following 10 days of culture, CD4+ T cells were isolated. The participants, recipients of two vaccine doses, got either BNT162b2 or mRNA-1273. The table came from immunoSEQ multiplex PCR; TCRdb's copy has only in-frame clones and leaves some out. The sample has over 25,000 clones, 75% to 80% seen once. This TCR was sampled from a human donor who received a COVID-19 vaccine. Some clones in this sample may be carry-over from other donors' samples. This chain links TRBV3-1 (or the pseudogene TRBV3-2) with TRBJ1-4; D perhaps matches TRBD1 (5 bases). Specimen: CD4+ T cells from PBMCs cultured with SARS-CoV-2 spike peptides, collected after COVID-19 vaccination. CDR3 coding DNA: TGTGCCAGCAGCCAAGGAACCCGAGGGGAGCTCGGTGAAAAACTGTTTTTT. It translates to CASSQGTRGELGEKLFF.